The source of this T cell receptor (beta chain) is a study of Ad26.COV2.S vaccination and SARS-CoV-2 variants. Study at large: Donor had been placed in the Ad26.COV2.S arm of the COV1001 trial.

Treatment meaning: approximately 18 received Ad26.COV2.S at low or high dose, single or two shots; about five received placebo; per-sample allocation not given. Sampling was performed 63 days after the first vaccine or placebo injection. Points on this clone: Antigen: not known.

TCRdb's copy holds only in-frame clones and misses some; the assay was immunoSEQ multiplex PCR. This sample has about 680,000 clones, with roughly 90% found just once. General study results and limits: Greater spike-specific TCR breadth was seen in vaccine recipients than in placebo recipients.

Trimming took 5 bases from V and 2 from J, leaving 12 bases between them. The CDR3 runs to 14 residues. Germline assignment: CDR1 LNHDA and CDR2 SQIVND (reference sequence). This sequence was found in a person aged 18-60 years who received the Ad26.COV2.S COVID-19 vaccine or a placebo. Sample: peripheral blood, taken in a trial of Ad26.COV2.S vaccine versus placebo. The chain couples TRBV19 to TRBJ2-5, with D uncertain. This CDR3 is CASSALVGQETQYF. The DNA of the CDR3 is TGTGCCAGTAGTGCGTTGGTGGGGCAAGAGACCCAGTACTTC.